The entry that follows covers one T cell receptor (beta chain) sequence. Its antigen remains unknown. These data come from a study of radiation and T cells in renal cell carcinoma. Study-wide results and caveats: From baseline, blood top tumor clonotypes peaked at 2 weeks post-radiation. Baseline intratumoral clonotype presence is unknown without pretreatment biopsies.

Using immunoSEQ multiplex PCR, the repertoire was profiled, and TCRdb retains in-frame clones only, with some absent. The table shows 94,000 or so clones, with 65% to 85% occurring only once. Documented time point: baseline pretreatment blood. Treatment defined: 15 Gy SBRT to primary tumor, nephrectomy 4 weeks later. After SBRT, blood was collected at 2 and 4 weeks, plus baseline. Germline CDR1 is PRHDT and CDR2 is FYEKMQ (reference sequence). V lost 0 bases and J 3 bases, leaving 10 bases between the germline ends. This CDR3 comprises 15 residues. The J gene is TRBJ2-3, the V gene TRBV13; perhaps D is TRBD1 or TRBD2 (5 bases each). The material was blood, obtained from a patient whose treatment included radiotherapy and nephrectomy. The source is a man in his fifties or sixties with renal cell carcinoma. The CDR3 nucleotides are TGTGCCAGCAGCTTAGGTACGGGGCGAACAGATACGCAGTATTTT. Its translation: CASSLGTGRTDTQYF.